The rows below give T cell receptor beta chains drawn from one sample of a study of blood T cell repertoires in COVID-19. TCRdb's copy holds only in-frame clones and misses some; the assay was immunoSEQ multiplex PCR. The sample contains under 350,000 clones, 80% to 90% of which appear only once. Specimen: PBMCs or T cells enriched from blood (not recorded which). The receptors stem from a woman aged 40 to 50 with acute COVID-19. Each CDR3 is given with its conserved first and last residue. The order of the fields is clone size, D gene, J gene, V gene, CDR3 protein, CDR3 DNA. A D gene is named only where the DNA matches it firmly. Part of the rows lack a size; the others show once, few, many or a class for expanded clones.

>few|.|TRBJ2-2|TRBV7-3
CASSLNPTGELFF
TGTGCCAGCAGCTTAAATCCGACCGGGGAGCTGTTTTTT
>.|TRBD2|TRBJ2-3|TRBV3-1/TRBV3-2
CASSQVRAQSGGATDTQYF
TGTGCCAGCAGCCAAGTACGTGCGCAGAGCGGGGGGGCAACAGATACGCAGTATTTT
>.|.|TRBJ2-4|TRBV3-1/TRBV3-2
CASSQDLAKNIQYF
TGTGCCAGCAGCCAAGACCTAGCCAAAAACATTCAGTACTTC
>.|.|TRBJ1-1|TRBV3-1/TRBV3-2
CASSQGSGGWEAFF
TGTGCCAGCAGCCAAGGATCTGGGGGGTGGGAAGCTTTCTTT
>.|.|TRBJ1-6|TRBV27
CASSIRQDGYRFSPLHF
TGTGCCAGCAGTATACGACAGGACGGATACAGGTTTTCACCCCTCCACTTT
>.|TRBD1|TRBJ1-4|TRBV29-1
CSVYLGQGAREKLFF
TGCAGCGTTTACCTTGGACAGGGGGCTCGAGAAAAACTGTTTTTT
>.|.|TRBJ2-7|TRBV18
CASSSSGTAYEQYF
TGTGCCAGCTCCTCCAGCGGTACGGCCTACGAGCAGTACTTC
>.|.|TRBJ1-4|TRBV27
CASSLVLYSSNEKLFF
TGTGCCAGCAGTTTAGTGTTATACAGCTCTAATGAAAAACTGTTTTTT
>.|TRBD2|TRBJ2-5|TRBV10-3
CAIRGTSGGPYQETQYF
TGTGCCATCAGAGGGACTAGCGGGGGTCCGTACCAAGAGACCCAGTACTTC
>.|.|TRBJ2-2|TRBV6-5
CASSPQGIGELFF
TGTGCCAGCAGTCCACAGGGAATCGGGGAGCTGTTTTTT
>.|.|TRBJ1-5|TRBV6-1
CASSEFSRIQPQHF
TGTGCCAGCAGTGAGTTCTCGAGGATTCAGCCCCAGCATTTT
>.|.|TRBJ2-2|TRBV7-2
CASSLSGGANGELFF
TGTGCCAGCAGCTTATCTGGGGGGGCTAACGGGGAGCTGTTTTTT
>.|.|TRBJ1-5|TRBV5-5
CASSLWSGASNQPQHF
TGTGCCAGCAGCTTGTGGTCTGGGGCGAGCAATCAGCCCCAGCATTTT
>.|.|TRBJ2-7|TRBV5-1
CASSLEASLYEQYF
TGCGCCAGCAGCTTGGAGGCTAGCCTCTACGAGCAGTACTTC
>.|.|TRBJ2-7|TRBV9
CASSVGWAGEQYF
TGTGCCAGCAGCGTAGGATGGGCGGGAGAGCAGTACTTC
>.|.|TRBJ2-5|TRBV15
CATSRGEETQYF
TGTGCCACCAGCAGGGGAGAAGAGACCCAGTACTTC
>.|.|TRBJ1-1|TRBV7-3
CASSLGLPKAEAFF
TGTGCCAGCAGCTTAGGGCTACCGAAGGCTGAAGCTTTCTTT
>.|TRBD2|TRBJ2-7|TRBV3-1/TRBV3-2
CASSQPPAGVGEQYF
TGTGCCAGCAGCCAACCCCCAGCGGGAGTGGGTGAGCAGTACTTC
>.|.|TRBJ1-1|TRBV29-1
CSVVYGNTEAFF
TGCAGCGTTGTATACGGGAACACTGAAGCTTTCTTT
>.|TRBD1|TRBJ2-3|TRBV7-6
CASSFQTGRDTQYF
TGTGCCAGCAGCTTCCAGACAGGGCGAGATACGCAGTATTTT
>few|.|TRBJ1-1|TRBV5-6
CASSITGSTRNTEAFF
TGTGCCAGCAGCATAACAGGGTCAACTAGGAACACTGAAGCTTTCTTT
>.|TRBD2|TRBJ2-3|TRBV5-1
CASSLGVSGSTQYF
TGCGCCAGCAGCTTGGGAGTTAGCGGGAGCACGCAGTATTTT
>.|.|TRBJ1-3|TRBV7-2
CASSPTRGNTIYF
TGTGCCAGCAGCCCGACTCGCGGAAACACCATATATTTT